What follows are 26 T cell receptor beta chains derived from one specimen sequenced in a study of blood T cell repertoires in COVID-19. TCRdb's table, derived via immunoSEQ multiplex PCR, lists solely in-frame clones and lacks some. In the table there are roughly 290,000 clones, 86% of which are singletons. The sample consisted of peripheral blood. These receptors came from a woman in her 30s who had recovered from COVID-19.

On this clone: The identical CDR3 is also encoded by other nucleotide sequences in the sample. This chain joins TRBV7-2 and TRBJ2-7; 7 nucleotides align to TRBD2. Germline CDR1 and CDR2: SGHTA and FQGNSA. The CDR3 sequence is 14 residues long. V shed 0 bases and J 4 bases; nucleotides not matched to a gene: 3. This chain's CDR3 is CASSLAGGSYEQYF. CDR3 coding DNA: TGTGCCAGCAGCTTAGCGGGAGGGTCTTACGAGCAGTACTTC. Based on the CDR3 plus reference TRBV7-2 and TRBJ2-7, the full variable domain is GAGVSQSPSNKVTEKGKDVELRCDPISGHTALYWYRQSLGQGLEFLIYFQGNSAPDKSGLPSDRFSAERTGGSVSTLTIQRTQQEDSAVYLCASSLAGGSYEQYFGPGTRLTVT.

This clone was seen just once. CDR3 loop: CASSQDRTSGSYEQYF. The DNA for the CDR3 is TGTGCCAGCAGCCAAGATAGGACTAGCGGCTCCTACGAGCAGTACTTC. The V call is TRBV14, the J call TRBJ2-7, with TRBD2 identical over 10 bases. The CDR3 totals 16 residues. The V and J ends lost 0 bases and 0 bases, in that order; junction bases with no gene match: 2. Germline assignment: CDR1 SGHDN and CDR2 FVKESK. The full variable domain, with the rest looked up from reference TRBV14 and TRBJ2-7, is EAGVTQFPSHSVIEKGQTVTLRCDPISGHDNLYWYRRVMGKEIKFLLHFVKESKQDESGMPNNRFLAERTGGTYSTLKVQPAELEDSGVYFCASSQDRTSGSYEQYFGPGTRLTVT.

The V call is TRBV4-2, the J call TRBJ2-1; weak D call: TRBD2 (6 bases). CDR3 length: 15 amino acids. With 1 base removed from V and 2 bases from J, the gap between germline ends came to 9 bases. Germline V gene sequence: CDR1 LGHNA, CDR2 YNFKEQ. CDR3 bases: TGTGCCAGCAGCCAAGTAGCGGTTGCCTACAATGAGCAGTTCTTC. Encoded protein: CASSQVAVAYNEQFF.

The chain recombines TRBV7-3 with TRBJ2-3, with 7 positions matching TRBD1. The CDR3 length is 15 residues. Germline trimming cut 4 bases from V and 0 bases from J; bases unmatched to any gene: 4. In germline, CDR1 is SGHTA, CDR2 FQGTGA. The CDR3 DNA reads TGTGCCAGCAGCTCGGGACAGCCAAGCACAGATACGCAGTATTTT. Its translation: CASSSGQPSTDTQYF.

The gene calls are TRBV5-1 and TRBJ1-2; 9 bases are a match to TRBD1. CDR3 length equals 14 residues. Trimming removed 2 bases from V and 7 bases from J; junction bases left unmatched: 6. From germline, CDR1 is SGHRS and CDR2 YFSETQ. The CDR3 coding sequence is TGCGCCAGCAGCTTTTCCGGGACAGGGCTTGGCTACACCTTC. Its translation: CASSFSGTGLGYTF. Filled out from reference TRBV5-1 and TRBJ1-2, the complete variable domain reads KAGVTQTPRYLIKTRGQQVTLSCSPISGHRSVSWYQQTPGQGLQFLFEYFSETQRNKGNFPGRFSGRQFSNSRSEMNVSTLELGDSALYLCASSFSGTGLGYTFGSGTRLTVV.

As for this clone: Other DNA sequences from this sample encode an identical CDR3 as well. The chain links TRBV19 to TRBJ2-7, with 9 bases matching TRBD1. Germline CDR1 LNHDA, CDR2 SQIVND (reference sequence). This CDR3 region has 14 residues. The V gene end was trimmed by 3 bases and the J gene end by 0 bases; junction bases not matched to a gene: 0. This CDR3 reads CASSMTGGSYEQYF. The DNA of the CDR3 is TGTGCCAGTAGTATGACAGGGGGCTCCTACGAGCAGTACTTC.

The chain is built from TRBV5-4 and TRBJ2-1, with D unresolved. The CDR3 contains 13 residues. Trimming left V 4 bases short and J 7 bases short, with 12 bases between. Per the germline V gene, CDR1 is SGHNT and CDR2 is YYREEE (reference sequence). The CDR3 loop is CASSGRLGNEQFF. The DNA of the CDR3 is TGTGCCAGCAGCGGTCGACTCGGTAATGAGCAGTTCTTC.

In nucleotides, the CDR3 is TGTGCCAGTAGTATCCGGGGGGCAGCCTACGAGCAGTACTTC. Amino acid sequence: CASSIRGAAYEQYF. The chain uses TRBV19 and TRBJ2-7, with D tentatively TRBD2 (7 bases). Looked up from germline, CDR1 is LNHDA and CDR2 is SQIVND (reference sequence). CDR3 size: 14 residues. With 3 bases removed from V and 2 bases from J, the gap between germline ends came to 11 bases.

V and J are TRBV6-6 and TRBJ1-5; the match to TRBD1 covers 12 bases. V gave up 6 bases and J gave up 7 bases; unmatched junction bases: 7. Germline lookup yields CDR1 MNHNY and CDR2 SVGAGI (reference sequence). The CDR3 totals 15 residues. CDR3 sequence reads: CASRGGTGGSQPQHF. The CDR3 coding sequence is TGTGCCAGCAGAGGGGGGACAGGGGGCAGCCAGCCCCAGCATTTT.

The chain links TRBV27 to TRBJ2-7; D possibly corresponds to TRBD2 (6 bases). The CDR3 length is 13 residues. Germline V CDR1 and CDR2: MNHEY, SMNVEV (reference sequence). The germline V and J ends were trimmed by 6 bases and 4 bases, with 13 bases remaining between them. The CDR3 reads CASSVGSWYEQYF. CDR3 in DNA: TGTGCCAGCAGCGTCGGGAGTTGGTACGAGCAGTACTTC.

This chain uses TRBV19 with TRBJ2-1; 8 positions match TRBD2. This CDR3 contains 14 residues. Trimming took 1 base from V and 8 from J; bases not matched to a gene: 4. CDR1 and CDR2 (germline): LNHDA, SQIVND (reference sequence). In DNA, the CDR3 is TGTGCCAGTAGTATAGCGGGGGGGCGGGATGAGCAGTTCTTC. As protein: CASSIAGGRDEQFF.

In DNA, the CDR3 is TGCGCCAGCAGCTTGGGGGCAGTGGGGGAGCTGTTTTTT. It yields the protein CASSLGAVGELFF. The chain carries TRBV5-1 and TRBJ2-2; D remains ambiguous. Trimming left V 0 bases short and J 8 bases short, with 8 bases between. CDR1 SGHRS and CDR2 YFSETQ come from the germline V gene. The CDR3 runs 13 residues.

This chain links TRBV30 with TRBJ1-6; TRBD1 matches 10 bases. The CDR3 loop spans 15 amino acids. The trim removed 3 bases at V and 7 bases at J, leaving 6 bases unmatched. Germline CDR1 is GTSNPN and CDR2 is SVGIG (reference sequence). The CDR3 loop reads CAWSKTGQGNSPLHF. CDR3 nucleotides: TGTGCCTGGAGCAAAACGGGACAGGGGAATTCACCCCTCCACTTT.

The genes are TRBV27 and TRBJ2-1, with TRBD1 as a possible D gene (6 bases). Germline V gene sequence: CDR1 MNHEY, CDR2 SMNVEV (reference sequence). Deletions cut 2 bases from V and 6 bases from J, with 11 bases between. This CDR3 region has 14 residues. This CDR3 is CASSLRGMSNEQFF. The CDR3 region has the DNA TGTGCCAGCAGTTTAAGGGGGATGTCCAATGAGCAGTTCTTC.

V gene TRBV6-5 combines with J gene TRBJ2-1; 10 positions agree with TRBD2. This CDR3 region has 13 residues. V lost 5 bases, J lost 8 bases, and 3 bases stayed unmatched. Germline CDR1 is MNHEY and CDR2 is SVGAGI. CDR3 in amino acids: CASSQRGGHEQFF. CDR3 DNA: TGTGCCAGCAGTCAGCGGGGGGGCCATGAGCAGTTCTTC.

This rearrangement joins TRBV5-6 to TRBJ2-7; TRBD1 matches at 11 bases. V dropped 4 bases and J dropped 9; count of bases not matched to a gene: 12. The CDR3 is made up of 15 amino acids. From germline, CDR1 is SGHDT and CDR2 YYEEEE. This chain's CDR3 is CASSARTGGVGGQYF. Here the CDR3 DNA reads TGTGCCAGCAGCGCCCGGACAGGGGGCGTAGGTGGGCAGTACTTC. Variable domain in full (rest from reference TRBV5-6 and TRBJ2-7): DAGVTQSPTHLIKTRGQQVTLRCSPKSGHDTVSWYQQALGQGPQFIFQYYEEEERQRGNFPDRFSGHQFPNYSSELNVNALLLGDSALYLCASSARTGGVGGQYFGPGTRLTVT.

This rearrangement joins TRBV28 to TRBJ1-2, with TRBD1 matching 8 bases. Germline values: CDR1 MDHEN, CDR2 SYDVKM. The junction had 5 bases not matched to a gene; V was cut back by 2 bases and J by 6 bases. The CDR3 runs to 14 residues. The CDR3 loop is CASSLADREDGYTF. Here the CDR3 DNA reads TGTGCCAGCAGTTTAGCGGACAGGGAGGATGGCTACACCTTC.

V gene TRBV6-2 or TRBV6-3 combines with J gene TRBJ2-3; TRBD2 aligns across 7 bases. The germline gives CDR1 MNHEY, CDR2 SVGEGT. The CDR3 runs 15 residues. J was trimmed by 0 bases and V by 6 bases; bases with no gene match: 6. This CDR3 reads CASSLSSGSTDTQYF. CDR3 coding DNA: TGTGCCAGCAGCCTAAGTAGCGGGAGCACAGATACGCAGTATTTT.

This chain uses TRBV12-3 or TRBV12-4 with TRBJ2-3; D not resolved. The CDR3 loop spans 13 amino acids. Between the trimmed V and J ends, which lost 6 bases and 8 bases, there was a span of 15 bases. CDR3: CASSPVVEVTQYF. CDR3 DNA: TGTGCCAGCAGCCCGGTGGTAGAGGTTACGCAGTATTTT.

The CDR3 region has the DNA TGCAGGGGCGGGGTGAACACTGAAGCTTTCTTT. It is translated as CRGGVNTEAFF. The gene calls are TRBV20-1 and TRBJ1-1; D is uncertain. This CDR3 comprises 11 residues. CDR1 and CDR2 (germline): DFQATT, SNEGSKA (reference sequence).

V gene TRBV24-1 combines with J gene TRBJ2-7; 8 bases are shared with TRBD1. Germline lookup yields CDR1 KGHDR and CDR2 SFDVKD. The CDR3 totals 16 residues. Trimming cost V 4 bases and J 5 bases; bases outside gene matches: 12. CDR3 protein: CATSDSDRGELNEQYF. The CDR3 nucleotides are TGTGCCACCAGTGACTCCGACAGGGGTGAGTTAAACGAGCAGTACTTC.

The rearrangement joins TRBV20-1 to TRBJ1-2; a possible D gene is TRBD1 (6 bases). CDR1 and CDR2 (germline): DFQATT, SNEGSKA (reference sequence). V lost 3 bases and J 5 bases, leaving 13 bases between the germline ends. This CDR3 spans 13 amino acids. The CDR3 nucleotides are TGCAGTGCTAGTCGGCAGGGGATGTATGGCTACACCTTC. It translates to CSASRQGMYGYTF.

The chain joins TRBV28 to TRBJ2-3, with 8 bases aligning to TRBD2. J gave up 2 bases and V 2 bases, and 6 bases lay outside the gene matches. CDR1 MDHEN and CDR2 SYDVKM come from the germline V gene. The CDR3 has 16 residues. CDR3 coding DNA: TGTGCCAGCAGTTTAGCAGCGGGGGTCCCCACAGATACGCAGTATTTT. It is translated as CASSLAAGVPTDTQYF.

V is TRBV2 and J is TRBJ2-4; 7 bases fit TRBD1. This CDR3 has 18 residues. J was trimmed by 1 base and V by 7 bases; bases with no gene match: 16. Germline V gene sequence: CDR1 SNHLY, CDR2 FYNNEI. CDR3 region: CASKTGPSVFGAKNIQYF. The DNA for the CDR3 is TGTGCCAGCAAGACAGGGCCTTCTGTATTTGGGGCCAAAAACATTCAGTACTTC.

J is TRBJ2-2 and V is TRBV7-6; 9 bases are shared with TRBD2. Germline V gene sequence: CDR1 SGHVS, CDR2 FNYEAQ. V dropped 6 bases and J dropped 4; count of bases not matched to a gene: 18. There are 19 residues in the CDR3. CDR3 sequence: CASSSGRFWLAGSTGELFF. The DNA of the CDR3 is TGTGCCAGCAGTTCCGGGAGATTCTGGCTAGCGGGAAGCACCGGGGAGCTGTTTTTT.

Details on this clone: Its ends do not fully match the called genes, so a read error is possible. V and J are TRBV28 and TRBJ2-5; possible D gene TRBD2, 7 bases. Looked up from germline, CDR1 is MDHEN and CDR2 is SYDVKM. CDR3 length equals 15 residues. The CDR3 protein is CASPRGGRLGKTQYF. CDR3 DNA: TGCGCCTCCCCTCGCGGGGGCCGTTTAGGAAAGACCCAGTACTTC.